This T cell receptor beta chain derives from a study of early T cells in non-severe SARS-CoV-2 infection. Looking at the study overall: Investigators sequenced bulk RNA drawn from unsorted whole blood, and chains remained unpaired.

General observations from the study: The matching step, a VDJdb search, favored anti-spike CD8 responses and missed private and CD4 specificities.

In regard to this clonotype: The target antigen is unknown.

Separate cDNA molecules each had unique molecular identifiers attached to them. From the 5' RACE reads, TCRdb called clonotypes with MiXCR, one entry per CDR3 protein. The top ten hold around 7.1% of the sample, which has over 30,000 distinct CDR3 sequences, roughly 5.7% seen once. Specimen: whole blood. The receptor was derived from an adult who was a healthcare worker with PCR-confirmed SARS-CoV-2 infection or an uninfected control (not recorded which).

The CDR3 DNA is TGTGCCAGCAGCACGGGCGCTTGGCGGGGCTCTGGGGCCAACGTCCTGACTTTC. Residues: CASSTGAWRGSGANVLTF. The V and J genes are TRBV7-8 and TRBJ2-6; a possible D gene is TRBD2 (6 bases). Germline loops: CDR1 SGHVS, CDR2 FQNEAQ. The CDR3 spans 18 residues. V was pared by 5 bases and J by 0 bases, with 17 bases between.